This T cell receptor beta chain was sequenced during a study of OX40 agonist ivuxolimab in advanced cancers. The study, taken as a whole, reports: Expanded clones were, on average, more numerous among CD8+ T cells than CD4+.

Comments on this clone: Its matching antigen is unknown.

Produced via immunoSEQ multiplex PCR; TCRdb's table is partial and in-frame only. The sample carries around 40,000 clones, less than 85% recorded once. Here the sequenced sample was CD4+ or CD8+ T cells sorted from blood, taken in a trial of the OX40 agonist ivuxolimab. The TCR was taken from an adult with an advanced solid tumor such as melanoma, head and neck, liver or kidney cancer.

CDR3 region: CASSDSSYAGELFF. The CDR3 DNA reads TGTGCCAGCAGTGACTCTAGTTACGCCGGGGAGCTGTTTTTT. V and J are TRBV6-4 and TRBJ2-2, with D unresolved. The CDR3 spans 14 residues. Germline V gives CDR1 MRHNA, CDR2 SNTAGT. V dropped 0 bases and J dropped 6 bases, with 8 bases sitting between them.